This entry lists 8 T cell receptor beta chains sequenced from one sample in a study of cytomegalovirus exposure and HLA in healthy donors (dated by TCRdb to 2016 to 2017). The library came from the immunoSEQ multiplex PCR assay. For the multiplex PCR, a mixture combining 60 forward primers for TCR Vbeta segments and 13 reverse primers for TCR Jbeta segments was used. This immuneACCESS table, as held by TCRdb, lists in-frame sequences with V and J called but not all clones. Of the missing ones, under half trace to an unresolved V gene in checked studies; the others have no known cause. The sample profile shows 250,000 to 350,000 clones; 70% to 90% of them were found once. Of the sample, roughly 4% falls within the top ten clones. What was sequenced was PBMCs. The origin of the receptors is a man aged 35-49 years in good health and CMV-seropositive.

This clone has a single count. V is TRBV7-2 and J is TRBJ2-7; possibly TRBD2 for D (6 bases). The CDR3 length is 17 residues. The germline gives CDR1 SGHTA, CDR2 FQGNSA. Trimming removed 5 bases at V and 4 bases at J, with 24 bases between. DNA for the CDR3: TGTGCCAGCAGCGTAGGGATAGGGACGGGAGTAATATACGAGCAGTACTTC. It yields the protein CASSVGIGTGVIYEQYF. Together with reference TRBV7-2 and TRBJ2-7, the CDR3 gives the full variable domain: GAGVSQSPSNKVTEKGKDVELRCDPISGHTALYWYRQSLGQGLEFLIYFQGNSAPDKSGLPSDRFSAERTGGSVSTLTIQRTQQEDSAVYLCASSVGIGTGVIYEQYFGPGTRLTVT.

The chain carries TRBV10-3 and TRBJ2-1; the match to TRBD2 covers 14 bases. J was trimmed by 1 base and V by 7 bases; bases with no gene match: 9. Germline loops: CDR1 ENHRY, CDR2 SYGVKD. The CDR3 runs 18 residues. Here the CDR3 reads CAIMGTSGSFGSYNEQFF. In nucleotides, the CDR3 is TGTGCCATCATGGGGACTAGCGGGAGTTTCGGGTCCTACAATGAGCAGTTCTTC.

The chain uses TRBV19 and TRBJ1-1, with D possibly TRBD1 on 5 matching bases. Germline CDR1 and CDR2: LNHDA and SQIVND (reference sequence). This CDR3 region has 13 residues. V gave up 2 bases and J gave up 6 bases, with 10 bases separating them. CDR3 residues: CASSIRGHPEAFF. The CDR3 bases are TGTGCCAGTAGTATAAGGGGCCACCCTGAAGCTTTCTTT.

The chain links TRBV25-1 to TRBJ2-1, with a possible D match to TRBD2 (8 bases). Deletions cut 5 bases from V and 7 bases from J, with 21 bases between. Germline CDR1 is MGHDK and CDR2 is SYGVNS. The length of the CDR3 is 16 residues. The CDR3: CASSRQGGLARNEQFF. CDR3 coding DNA: TGTGCCAGCAGTCGACAGGGTGGACTAGCTAGAAATGAGCAGTTCTTC.

The V and J genes are TRBV5-4 and TRBJ1-2, with D possibly matching TRBD1 (6 bases). Trimming removed 0 bases from V and 7 bases from J, with 10 bases in between. In germline, CDR1 is SGHNT, CDR2 YYREEE (reference sequence). The CDR3 spans 13 residues. Here the CDR3 DNA reads TGTGCCAGCAGCTTGGACAGGGATGGTGGCTACACCTTC. It yields the protein CASSLDRDGGYTF.

The chain couples TRBV11-3 to TRBJ2-1; no clear D gene. Looked up from germline, CDR1 is SGHNT and CDR2 is YENEEA. The CDR3 is made up of 13 amino acids. The V and J ends lost 0 bases and 4 bases respectively, with 4 bases between them. DNA of the CDR3: TGTGCCAGCAGCTTAGACAGGTACAATGAGCAGTTCTTC. Protein product: CASSLDRYNEQFF.

For this clone: One junction end disagrees with the germline gene, perhaps due to a read error. The J gene is TRBJ2-7, the V gene TRBV7-9; perhaps TRBD1 as D (6 bases). Germline V CDR1 and CDR2: SEHNR, FQNEAQ (reference sequence). This CDR3 is built from 12 residues. The chain's CDR3 is CSSSPTGYEQYF. CDR3 nucleotide sequence: TGTTCCAGCAGCCCTACAGGGTACGAGCAGTACTTC.

This rearrangement joins TRBV18 to TRBJ2-7, with TRBD2 identical over 8 bases. V shed 2 bases and J 6 bases; nucleotides not matched to a gene: 6. Germline assignment: CDR1 KGHSH and CDR2 LQKENI. The length of the CDR3 is 14 residues. The CDR3 DNA is TGTGCCAGCTCACCAGGGACTAGTAGAGGCGAGCAGTACTTC. This encodes CASSPGTSRGEQYF.